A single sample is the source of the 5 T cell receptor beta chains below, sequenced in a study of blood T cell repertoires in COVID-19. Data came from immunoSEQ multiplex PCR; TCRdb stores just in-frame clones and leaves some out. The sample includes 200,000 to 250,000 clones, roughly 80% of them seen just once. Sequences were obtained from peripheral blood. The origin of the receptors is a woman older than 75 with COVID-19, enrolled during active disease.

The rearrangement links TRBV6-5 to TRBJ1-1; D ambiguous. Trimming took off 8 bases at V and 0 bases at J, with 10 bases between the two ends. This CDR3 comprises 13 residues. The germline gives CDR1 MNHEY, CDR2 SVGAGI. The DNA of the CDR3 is TGTGCCAGCGTACAGACAATGAACACTGAAGCTTTCTTT. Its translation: CASVQTMNTEAFF.

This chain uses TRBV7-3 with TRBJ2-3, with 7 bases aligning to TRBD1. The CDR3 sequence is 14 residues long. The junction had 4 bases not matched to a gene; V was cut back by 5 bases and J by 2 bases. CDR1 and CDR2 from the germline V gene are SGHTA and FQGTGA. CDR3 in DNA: TGTGCCAGCAGCGCGACAGGGACCACAGATACGCAGTATTTT. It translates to CASSATGTTDTQYF. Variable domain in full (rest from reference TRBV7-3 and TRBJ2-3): GAGVSQTPSNKVTEKGKYVELRCDPISGHTALYWYRQSLGQGPEFLIYFQGTGAADDSGLPNDRFFAVRPEGSVSTLKIQRTERGDSAVYLCASSATGTTDTQYFGPGTRLTVL.

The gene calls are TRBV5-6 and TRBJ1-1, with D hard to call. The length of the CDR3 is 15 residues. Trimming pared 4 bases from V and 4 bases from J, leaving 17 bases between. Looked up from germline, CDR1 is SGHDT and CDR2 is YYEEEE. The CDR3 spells CASSPLSGRSTEAFF. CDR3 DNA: TGTGCCAGCAGCCCCCTCTCAGGCAGAAGCACTGAAGCTTTCTTT.

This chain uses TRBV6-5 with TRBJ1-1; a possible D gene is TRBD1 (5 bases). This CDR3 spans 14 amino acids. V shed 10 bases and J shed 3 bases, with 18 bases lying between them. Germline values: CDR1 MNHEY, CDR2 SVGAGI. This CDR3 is CATRQLLGYTEAFF. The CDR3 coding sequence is TGTGCCACTCGACAGCTTCTCGGGTACACTGAAGCTTTCTTT.

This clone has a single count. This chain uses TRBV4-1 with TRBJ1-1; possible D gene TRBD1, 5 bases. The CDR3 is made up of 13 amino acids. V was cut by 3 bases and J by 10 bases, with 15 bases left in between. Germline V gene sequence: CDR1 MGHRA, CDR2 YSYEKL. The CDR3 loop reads CASSQIDSDGAFF. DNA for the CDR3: TGCGCCAGCAGCCAGATCGACAGTGACGGAGCTTTCTTT.